Presented here are 10 T cell receptor beta chains from one specimen sequenced in a study of graft-versus-host responses after intestinal transplantation. Their antigens are not known. Repertoires were generated with immunoSEQ multiplex PCR, while TCRdb's copy carries only in-frame clones and drops some. Of some 79,000 clones listed, roughly 91% are singletons. The source was unstimulated CD4+ T cells sorted from spleen or lymph node cells, collected before intestinal transplant. The receptors here all came from a human donor who received an intestinal transplant.

The V and J genes are TRBV19 and TRBJ1-1, with D unresolved. CDR1 LNHDA and CDR2 SQIVND come from the germline V gene (reference sequence). The CDR3 sequence is 15 residues long. V was pared by 4 bases and J by 4 bases, with 16 bases between. The CDR3 DNA sequence: TGTGCCAGTAGTACCGACCCCTTTGGAGGCACTGAAGCTTTCTTT. Protein product: CASSTDPFGGTEAFF.

This chain's CDR3 is CASSSRQGYNEQFF. The CDR3 DNA reads as TGTGCCAGCAGCTCGCGACAGGGGTACAATGAGCAGTTCTTC. The chain is built from TRBV5-4 and TRBJ2-1, with 8 bases aligning to TRBD1. The length of the CDR3 is 14 residues. Per the germline V gene, CDR1 is SGHNT and CDR2 is YYREEE (reference sequence). Trimming took 3 bases from V and 4 from J; bases not matched to a gene: 3.

The V call is TRBV28, the J call TRBJ1-5, with TRBD1 matching over 9 bases. This CDR3 has 14 residues. Germline CDR1 reads MDHEN; CDR2 reads SYDVKM. After removal of 5 bases from V and 8 bases from J, the junction contained 7 bases not matched to a gene. The CDR3 DNA reads as TGTGCCAGCAGTCCCGGGACAGGGACGAAGCCCCAGCATTTT. Its protein product is CASSPGTGTKPQHF.

This clone appeared once. This sequence joins TRBV19 and TRBJ2-3; TRBD2 might be the D (6 bases). The CDR3 has 14 residues. The germline V gene encodes CDR1 LNHDA and CDR2 SQIVND (reference sequence). The V gene lost 8 bases and the J gene lost 0 bases, with 12 bases spanning the gap. CDR3 in DNA: TGTGCCAGTGCCCTTGGGACTAGCACAGATACGCAGTATTTT. It yields the protein CASALGTSTDTQYF. The whole variable domain, remainder taken from reference TRBV19 and TRBJ2-3, is DGGITQSPKYLFRKEGQNVTLSCEQNLNHDAMYWYRQDPGQGLRLIYYSQIVNDFQKGDIAEGYSVSREKKESFPLTVTSAQKNPTAFYLCASALGTSTDTQYFGPGTRLTVL.

The rearrangement links TRBV10-3 to TRBJ2-1; 10 bases agree with TRBD1. Germline assignment: CDR1 ENHRY and CDR2 SYGVKD. The CDR3 contains 18 residues. V was clipped by 5 bases and J by 1 base; unmatched bases: 11. CDR3: CAISLGVGTGDSYNEQFF. CDR3 bases: TGTGCCATCAGTCTCGGAGTGGGGACAGGGGATTCCTACAATGAGCAGTTCTTC.

Only one count was recorded for this clone. This sequence joins TRBV14 and TRBJ2-1; D perhaps matches TRBD2 (5 bases). This CDR3 spans 13 amino acids. V lost 4 bases, J lost 10 bases, and 14 bases lay in between. Germline V CDR1 and CDR2: SGHDN, FVKESK. CDR3 bases: TGTGCCAGCAGCCCCCGAGGGATCGGGGAGCAGTTCTTC. Amino acids: CASSPRGIGEQFF.

Concerning this clone: Sequence at one end of the junction differs from germline and may be a read error. The rearrangement links TRBV7-2 to TRBJ1-2; no definite D call. The CDR3 covers 10 residues. Germline CDR1 and CDR2: SGHTA and FQGNSA. The chain's CDR3 is CASPTLPSSF. DNA for the CDR3: TGTGCCAGCCCGACTCTCCCGAGCTCGTTC. The complete variable domain, with remaining parts taken from reference TRBV7-2 and TRBJ1-2, reads GAGVSQSPSNKVTEKGKDVELRCDPISGHTALYWYRQSLGQGLEFLIYFQGNSAPDKSGLPSDRFSAERTGGSVSTLTIQRTQQEDSAVYLCASPTLPSSFGSGTRLTVV.

The chain joins TRBV6-5 to TRBJ1-4, with a weak D call TRBD1 (5 bases). CDR3 length equals 14 residues. Trimming stripped 0 bases from V and 7 bases from J, with 9 bases between. Germline lookup yields CDR1 MNHEY and CDR2 SVGAGI. The CDR3 region is CASSYSQGREKLFF. The CDR3 DNA is TGTGCCAGCAGTTACTCCCAGGGTCGTGAAAAACTGTTTTTT.

The CDR3 DNA sequence: TGTGCCAGCAGATCCGACAGGATCCAAGAGACCCAGTACTTC. Its protein product is CASRSDRIQETQYF. The chain recombines TRBV27 with TRBJ2-5; a weak D match, TRBD1 (6 bases). This CDR3 region has 14 residues. Germline lookup yields CDR1 MNHEY and CDR2 SMNVEV (reference sequence). V lost 6 bases, J lost 1 base, and 12 bases lay in between.

The chain is built from TRBV28 and TRBJ2-7; 7 bases match TRBD1. The CDR3 is made up of 18 amino acids. Germline V lookup: CDR1 MDHEN, CDR2 SYDVKM. V shed 5 bases, J shed 2 bases, and the junction held 18 bases outside the gene matches. DNA of the CDR3: TGTGCCAGCAGTGTAACGCACTCGGGACAGACGTTAACCTACGAGCAGTACTTC. This gives the protein CASSVTHSGQTLTYEQYF.